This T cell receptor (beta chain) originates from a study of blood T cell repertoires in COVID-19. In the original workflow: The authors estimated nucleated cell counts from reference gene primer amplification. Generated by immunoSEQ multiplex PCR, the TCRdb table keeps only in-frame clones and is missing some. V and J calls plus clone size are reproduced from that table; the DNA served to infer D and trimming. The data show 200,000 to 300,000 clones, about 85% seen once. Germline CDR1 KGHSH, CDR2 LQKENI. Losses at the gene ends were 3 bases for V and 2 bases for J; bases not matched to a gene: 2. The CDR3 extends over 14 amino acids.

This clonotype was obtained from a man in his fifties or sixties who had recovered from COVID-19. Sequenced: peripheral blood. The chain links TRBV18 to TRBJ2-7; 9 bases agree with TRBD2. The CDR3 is CASSPSGGTYEQYF. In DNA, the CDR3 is TGTGCCAGCTCACCGAGCGGGGGGACCTACGAGCAGTACTTC.